This TCR beta chain was retrieved from a study of shared clonotypes between healthy human individuals. Study as a whole: Donors consisted of a couple of women and a few men between 18 and 49. Study-wide results and limits: Despite large depth, rarefaction showed incomplete sorted-subset sequencing.

Every subset had its genomic DNA shared out evenly among several immunoSEQ plates. Method: immunoSEQ multiplex PCR; TCRdb's copy keeps in-frame clones and lacks some. This repertoire shows some 2,100,000 clones, 90% to 97% found once; its top ten account for 0.13%. About this clone itself: The antigen remains undetermined.

The CDR3 extends over 14 amino acids. CDR1 and CDR2 from the germline V gene are SGHRS and YFSETQ. The V and J ends lost 0 bases and 8 bases respectively, with 9 bases between them. The genes are TRBV5-1 and TRBJ1-6; no clear D. The TCR sequence derives from a man younger than 35 in good health. Sequencing was done on a sample of naive CD4+ T cells sorted from blood. Subset specified: CD45RA+ positively selected. CDR3 DNA sequence: TGCGCCAGCAGCTTGGGGGCCTCACATTCACCCCTCCACTTT. Its translation: CASSLGASHSPLHF. The full variable domain, in which reference TRBV5-1 and TRBJ1-6 provide the parts outside the CDR3, is KAGVTQTPRYLIKTRGQQVTLSCSPISGHRSVSWYQQTPGQGLQFLFEYFSETQRNKGNFPGRFSGRQFSNSRSEMNVSTLELGDSALYLCASSLGASHSPLHFGNGTRLTVT.